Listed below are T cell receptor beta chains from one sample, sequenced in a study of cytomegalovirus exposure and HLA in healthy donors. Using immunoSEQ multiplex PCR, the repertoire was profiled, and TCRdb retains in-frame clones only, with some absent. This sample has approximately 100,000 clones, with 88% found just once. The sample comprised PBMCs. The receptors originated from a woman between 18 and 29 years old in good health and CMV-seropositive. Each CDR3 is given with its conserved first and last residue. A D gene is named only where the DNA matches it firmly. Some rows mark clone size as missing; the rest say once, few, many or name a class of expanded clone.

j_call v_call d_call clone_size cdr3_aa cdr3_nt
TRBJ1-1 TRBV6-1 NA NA CASSPGGRLNTEAFF TGTGCCAGCAGCCCTGGGGGCAGGCTGAACACTGAAGCTTTCTTT
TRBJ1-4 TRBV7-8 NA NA CASSLVGVTNEKLFF TGTGCCAGCAGCTTAGTCGGTGTAACTAATGAAAAACTGTTTTTT
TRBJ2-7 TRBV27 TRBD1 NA CASSSAGTGYLYEQYF TGTGCCAGCAGCTCGGCCGGGACAGGGTATTTATACGAGCAGTACTTC
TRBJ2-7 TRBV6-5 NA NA CASSRTVSYEQYF TGTGCCAGCAGCCGGACTGTCTCCTACGAGCAGTACTTC
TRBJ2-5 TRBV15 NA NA CATSGPEETQYF TGTGCCACCAGCGGGCCGGAAGAGACCCAGTACTTC
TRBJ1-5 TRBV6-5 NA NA CASSYGGNQPQHF TGTGCCAGCAGTTACGGAGGAAATCAGCCCCAGCATTTT
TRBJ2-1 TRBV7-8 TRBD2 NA CASSPRTSGGNGPNYNEQFF TGTGCCAGCAGCCCGCGGACTAGCGGGGGTAATGGACCAAACTACAATGAGCAGTTCTTC
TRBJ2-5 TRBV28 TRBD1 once CASITGGQGQETQYF TGTGCCAGCATCACCGGGGGACAGGGTCAAGAGACCCAGTACTTC
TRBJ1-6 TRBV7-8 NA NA CASSFEAHYNSPLHF TGTGCCAGCAGCTTTGAGGCCCACTATAATTCACCCCTCCACTTT
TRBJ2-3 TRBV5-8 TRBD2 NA CASSRGLAGAERFTDTQYF TGTGCCAGCAGCCGTGGACTAGCGGGGGCGGAGCGCTTCACAGATACGCAGTATTTT
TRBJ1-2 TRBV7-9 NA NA CASSLGGVGNYGYTF TGTGCCAGCAGCTTAGGTGGAGTCGGGAACTATGGCTACACCTTC
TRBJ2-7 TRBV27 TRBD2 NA CASSTGGGSYEQYF TGTGCCAGCAGTACGGGGGGGGGCTCCTACGAGCAGTACTTC
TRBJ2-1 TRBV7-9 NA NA CASSTGPEGEQFF TGTGCCAGCAGCACCGGCCCGGAGGGTGAGCAGTTCTTC
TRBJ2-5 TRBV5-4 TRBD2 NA CASSLGAGGLETQYF TGTGCCAGCAGCTTAGGAGCGGGGGGGCTGGAGACCCAGTACTTC
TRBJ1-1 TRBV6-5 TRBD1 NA CASSYSTGIGEAFF TGTGCCAGCAGTTACTCGACAGGGATAGGTGAAGCTTTCTTT
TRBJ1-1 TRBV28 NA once CASGQGPYNMNTEAFF TGTGCCTCGGGGCAGGGGCCGTACAACATGAACACTGAAGCTTTCTTT
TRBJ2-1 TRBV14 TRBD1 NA CASSFYTGTGRYNEQFF TGTGCCAGCAGCTTTTATACCGGGACAGGGCGGTACAATGAGCAGTTCTTC
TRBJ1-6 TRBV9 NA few CASSVAGSWNSPLHF TGTGCCAGCAGCGTAGCGGGGTCGTGGAATTCACCCCTCCACTTT
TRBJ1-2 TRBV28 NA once CASNQGGDGYTF TGTGCCAGCAACCAGGGAGGGGATGGCTACACCTTC